This T cell receptor (beta chain) stems from a study of OX40 agonist ivuxolimab in advanced cancers. Study summary: The diagnoses of dose-escalation patients were hepatocellular carcinoma, melanoma, renal cell or head and neck cancer. It was permissible to have had prior anti-PD-1, anti-PD-L1 or anti-CTLA-4 therapy, and less than 45% had some.

Looked up from germline, CDR1 is SEHNR and CDR2 is FQNEAQ (reference sequence). Unmatched junction bases numbered 14, after V lost 1 base and J lost 5 bases. The CDR3 has 19 residues. Clones were sequenced by immunoSEQ multiplex PCR, and TCRdb holds only the in-frame ones, with some missing. The repertoire holds 82,000 or so clones, with more than 80% as singletons. Study conclusions and caveats: Dosing at 0.1 to 3.0 mg/kg was accompanied by clonal expansion of CD4+ and CD8+ blood T cells by week 6.

With respect to this clone: Its antigen remains unknown.

Systemic immunosuppression or a history of autoimmune disease excluded patients. The source of this sequence is an adult with an advanced solid tumor such as melanoma, head and neck, liver or kidney cancer. Here the sequenced sample was CD4+ or CD8+ T cells sorted from blood, taken in a trial of the OX40 agonist ivuxolimab. This chain links TRBV7-9 with TRBJ2-1, with 10 bases aligning to TRBD2. CDR3 sequence reads: CASSLGLSSGGPRDNEQFF. CDR3 DNA sequence: TGTGCCAGCAGCTTAGGGTTGAGTAGCGGGGGGCCACGTGACAATGAGCAGTTCTTC.